This entry concerns a single T cell receptor (beta chain). This receptor's antigen is unknown. One base away there is no much larger clone; base qualities are not given. The data stem from a study of blood T cell repertoires in COVID-19 (dated by TCRdb to the early 2020s). In the study overall: Samples from collaborators originated in the United States, Italy and Spain and spanned both the acute and convalescent phases of COVID-19. The repertoires were released in a freely available public database intended as a resource for research on the immune response to SARS-CoV-2. Samples were obtained from the ongoing ImmuneRACE study (first 160 participants) and from 1,254 subjects provided by 6 global collaborators. The prospective study material was composed of cDNA or gDNA derived from T cells, B-cell-depleted T cells, or PBMCs. Where HLA class I and class II types were available, the types were taken from metadata supplied by the sample provider, not from assay-based typing. A de-identified subject ID, COVID-19 status, age in years and sex were almost always included in the sample metadata. The dataset comprised deeply sampled blood TCRbeta repertoires from subjects exposed to, actively infected with, or recovered from COVID-19.

The immunoSEQ Assay, a bias-controlled multiplex PCR, was used to amplify TCRbeta CDR3 regions from genomic DNA. Regarding the original processing steps: The number of nucleated cells in each sample was estimated from the amplification of reference gene primers within the assay. To quantify the absolute abundance of each unique TCRbeta CDR3 rearrangement, sequence reads were collapsed and filtered. For each sample, productive Simpson clonality was calculated as the square root of Simpson's diversity index over productive rearrangements. As stored in TCRdb, this immuneACCESS dataset retains in-frame rearrangements with V and J assigned. A fraction of the clones does not appear; measured against another copy, unresolved V genes explain less than half of the discrepancy, and the remainder lacks a known reason. V and J calls plus clone size are reproduced from that table; the DNA served to infer D and trimming. The table for this sample lists around 300,000 clones; about 89% of them were counted only once. The biggest ten clones account for less than 2% of the sample.

The junction shows trimming of 3 bases on V and 1 base on J, plus 15 bases between the germline ends. The CDR3 contains 16 residues, cysteine and phenylalanine counted. CDR3 DNA only is kept here, 48 bases in frame from base 1. Looking up the germline V gene yields CDR1 MGHRA and CDR2 YSYEKL. Participants in the prospective study were aged about 18 to 95 years, lived in 24 United States geographic areas, and enrolled through a virtual design. Cohort assignment in the prospective study relied on participant-reported clinical history from a screening survey and a study questionnaire. For ImmuneRACE Cohort 3, a participant was defined as recovered based on two consecutive negative NP/OP PCR tests, clearance by a healthcare professional, or resolution of symptoms. Each participant in the prospective study had whole blood, serum and a nasopharyngeal or oropharyngeal swab collected by mobile phlebotomists. Additional blood draws and questionnaires over an approximately two-month period could optionally be provided by prospective study participants. Before DNA extraction, prospective study blood samples were shipped either frozen or at room temperature.

Summary of the overall study and its limitations: Clinical and demographic metadata were provided uncurated, with the amount varying by source and participant.

This receptor chain uses TRBV4-1 and TRBJ1-1; the D gene is perhaps TRBD1, from 6 matching bases. Sample: PBMCs or T cells enriched from blood (not recorded which). The sequence was obtained from a woman in her thirties or forties who had recovered from COVID-19. The CDR3 region has the sequence CASSHEPGTTNTEAFF. The base sequence is TGCGCCAGCAGCCACGAGCCCGGGACAACGAACACTGAAGCTTTCTTT.